The rows below give T cell receptor beta chains drawn from one sample of a study of T cells in Graves' hyperthyroidism and ophthalmopathy. TCRdb re-derived calls from the multiplex PCR reads in MiXCR, one entry per CDR3 protein. In the table there are about 320,000 distinct CDR3 sequences, around a sixth of which are singletons. Material for sequencing was blood. The receptors derive from a young man with Graves' hyperthyroidism. Each CDR3 is given with its conserved first and last residue. The order of the fields is D gene, J gene, V gene, clone size, CDR3 length, CDR3 DNA, CDR3 protein. A D gene is named only where the DNA matches it firmly. Not all rows give a size; the values are once, few, many and, for expanded clones, a class.

TRBD1 TRBJ1-1 TRBV27 few 14 TGTGCCAGCAGTTACCAGACAGGGGGAACTGAAGCTTTCTTT CASSYQTGGTEAFF
NA TRBJ2-1 TRBV3-1 many 13 TGTGCCAGCAGCCAGACCCCGGGACACCCTCAGTTCTTC CASSQTPGHPQFF
NA TRBJ1-3 TRBV6-1 NA 16 TGTGCCAGCACCCAGAAACTGTCGAGCTCTGGAAACACCATATATTTT CASTQKLSSSGNTIYF
NA TRBJ2-1 TRBV7-9 many 15 TGTGCCAGCAGCTTGACTCCGGGACGGGGGCATGAGCAGTTCTTC CASSLTPGRGHEQFF
NA TRBJ1-4 TRBV5-5 NA 14 TGTGCCAGCAGTACGGTTGCAACTAATGAAAAACTGTTTTTT CASSTVATNEKLFF
NA TRBJ2-7 TRBV5-1 few 13 TGCGCCAGCACAAGACAGCACTCCTACGAGCAGTACTTC CASTRQHSYEQYF
TRBD2 TRBJ2-7 TRBV29-1 few 15 TGCAGCGTTGAATTTGGCGGGAGTGTTGGGTACGAGCAGTACTTC CSVEFGGSVGYEQYF
TRBD2 TRBJ2-1 TRBV7-2 NA 15 TGTGCCAGCAGCTTTTCCCTAGCGGGGGACAATGAGCAGTTCTTC CASSFSLAGDNEQFF
TRBD2 TRBJ2-3 TRBV10-3 many 14 TGTGCCATCAAGGGACTAGTGGGCACAGATACGCAGTATTTT CAIKGLVGTDTQYF
NA TRBJ1-1 TRBV28 many 13 TGTGCCAGCAGTTTAATGGGAGCCCCTGAAGCTTTCTTT CASSLMGAPEAFF
TRBD1 TRBJ1-2 TRBV28 NA 15 TGTGCCAGCAGTTTACTCGGGACAGTCATTCAAAGGGGCACCTTC CASSLLGTVIQRGTF
TRBD1 TRBJ1-5 TRBV7-2 few 14 TGTGCCAGCAGCTTATTGGGACAGGGCTCGCCCCAGCATTTT CASSLLGQGSPQHF
NA TRBJ2-7 TRBV29-1 NA 14 TGCAGCGTGAAGACAACATATAGGGGGTACGAGCAGTACTTC CSVKTTYRGYEQYF
NA TRBJ1-2 TRBV6-1 NA 15 TGTGCCAGCAGTCCGTCTGGAAGCACTAACTATGGCTACACCTTC CASSPSGSTNYGYTF
TRBD1 TRBJ1-6 TRBV27 few 18 TGTGCCAGCAGTTTTCTAGGACAGGGGTTTAACTATAATTCACCCCTCCACTTT CASSFLGQGFNYNSPLHF
NA TRBJ2-3 TRBV28 many 14 TGTGCCAGCAGTTTGTCGGGAAGCACAGATACGCAGTATTTT CASSLSGSTDTQYF
NA TRBJ2-1 TRBV11-2 NA 14 TGTGCCAGCAGCTTAGTTACGGCAGGCAATGAGCAGTTCTTC CASSLVTAGNEQFF
TRBD2 TRBJ2-3 TRBV10-3 many 14 TGTGCCATCAGTGTTCGAATAGCGGGAGATACGCAGTATTTT CAISVRIAGDTQYF
NA TRBJ1-2 TRBV29-1 NA 12 TGCAGCGTTGAGGTCGGGGGGTATGGCTACACCTTC CSVEVGGYGYTF
NA TRBJ2-7 TRBV30 many 12 TGTGCCTGGAGTACGGAGACGTACGAGCAGTACTTC CAWSTETYEQYF
NA TRBJ2-5 TRBV5-4 NA 15 TGTGCCAGCAGCTTGACGGGGAGGACCCAAGAGACCCAGTACTTC CASSLTGRTQETQYF
TRBD1 TRBJ1-1 TRBV5-5 many 14 TGTGCCAGCAGCTCGCGGACAGGGTTAGTGATGGCTTTCTTT CASSSRTGLVMAFF
TRBD2 TRBJ2-1 TRBV6-2/TRBV6-3 NA 15 TGTGCCAGCAGTCACGGACTAGCGGGAAGCGATGAGCAGTTCTTC CASSHGLAGSDEQFF
TRBD1 TRBJ2-6 TRBV5-1 NA 15 TGCGCCAGCAGCCGGGACAGGTCCGGGGCCAACGTCCTGACTTTC CASSRDRSGANVLTF
NA TRBJ2-7 TRBV11-2 many 14 TGTGCCAGCAGCTTAGGTGACGGAGCCTACGAGCAGTACTTC CASSLGDGAYEQYF
NA TRBJ2-7 TRBV30 few 14 TGTGCCTTGGACATTCGAGGCCTCTCCTACGAGCAGTACTTC CALDIRGLSYEQYF
TRBD2 TRBJ2-1 TRBV5-1 few 18 TGCGCCAGCAGCTCCGACGGACTAGCGGAGATCTCCTACAATGAGCAGTTCTTC CASSSDGLAEISYNEQFF
TRBD1 TRBJ1-2 TRBV24-1 NA 14 TGTGCCACCAGTGATCCCCTGACAGGGTTGGGCTACACCTTC CATSDPLTGLGYTF
NA TRBJ1-1 TRBV20-1 many 14 TGCAGTGCCAGGATGGCACCAAGGAACACTGAAGCTTTCTTT CSARMAPRNTEAFF
NA TRBJ1-5 TRBV15 NA 15 TGTGCCACCAGCAGTATAGGGTTAGAGGGGCAGCCCCAGCATTTT CATSSIGLEGQPQHF
TRBD1 TRBJ2-7 TRBV12-3/TRBV12-4 many 14 TGTGCCAGCACCTTCGGGACAGGGGCCTACGAGCAGTACTTC CASTFGTGAYEQYF
TRBD1 TRBJ1-4 TRBV2 many 12 TGTGCCACTAGACAGGGTTTTGAAAAACTGTTTTTT CATRQGFEKLFF
NA TRBJ2-3 TRBV25-1 few 12 TGTGCCAGCGGACACGACGAGGATACGCAGTATTTT CASGHDEDTQYF
NA TRBJ2-7 TRBV24-1 many 13 TGTGCCACCAGTGATCTCGGCTCCTACGAGCAGTACTTC CATSDLGSYEQYF
NA TRBJ1-3 TRBV6-2/TRBV6-3 NA 18 TGTGCCAGCAGTTACGGCGGGCTCGTGGCAGGGGCCGGAAACACCATATATTTT CASSYGGLVAGAGNTIYF
TRBD1 TRBJ1-1 TRBV12-3/TRBV12-4 many 14 TGTGCCAGCGGGGGGGGGACAGGGGTCACTGAAGCTTTCTTT CASGGGTGVTEAFF
NA TRBJ1-1 TRBV7-6 once 20 TGTGCCAGCAGCTTAGGTCTTTTAACGGGTGCGGGGTCCGAGAACACTGAAGCTTTCTTT CASSLGLLTGAGSENTEAFF
NA TRBJ1-3 TRBV7-2 few 18 TGTGCCAGCAGCTTAGGAGGGACTGGAACCCACTCTGGAAACACCATATATTTT CASSLGGTGTHSGNTIYF
TRBD1 TRBJ2-3 TRBV6-1 few 13 TGTGCCAGCATGGGACAGGTGTTGGATACGCAGTATTTT CASMGQVLDTQYF
NA TRBJ2-1 TRBV18 NA 15 TGTGCCAGCTCACCACCGGGACGGTTCTACAATGAGCAGTTCTTC CASSPPGRFYNEQFF
NA TRBJ1-2 TRBV30 many 13 TGTGCCTGGAGTGGAACAGGGTATGATGGCTACACCTTC CAWSGTGYDGYTF
TRBD1 TRBJ1-2 TRBV12-3/TRBV12-4 few 13 TGTGCCAGCAACCCGGGACAGGCCTATGGCTACACCTTC CASNPGQAYGYTF
NA TRBJ1-2 TRBV3-1 many 14 TGTGCCAGCAGCCCCGCGGTGGGTCACTATGGCTACACCTTC CASSPAVGHYGYTF
NA TRBJ1-3 TRBV12-5 few 16 TGTGCTAGTGGTAATACAGGGAGTTCGTCTGGAAACACCATATATTTT CASGNTGSSSGNTIYF
NA TRBJ2-5 TRBV6-2/TRBV6-3 few 14 TGTGTCAGCAGTTACCGGACGTCCGCGGAGACCCAGTACTTC CVSSYRTSAETQYF
NA TRBJ1-2 TRBV20-1 many 12 TGCAGTGCTAGTATCAGTAGCTATGGCTACACCTTC CSASISSYGYTF
NA TRBJ2-7 TRBV5-1 many 13 TGCGCCAGCAGCCCAGGGTCAAACTACGAGCAGTACTTC CASSPGSNYEQYF
TRBD2 TRBJ2-1 TRBV6-2/TRBV6-3 many 15 TGTGCCAGCAGGAGAGGGACTAGCGGGCACAATGAGCAGTTCTTC CASRRGTSGHNEQFF
NA TRBJ1-3 TRBV7-9 few 13 TGTGCCACCTACACCGACTCTGGAAACACCATATATTTT CATYTDSGNTIYF
TRBD1 TRBJ2-5 TRBV12-5 many 16 TGTGCTAGTGGTTTAGGCCCCGGCAGGGGGCCGGAGACCCAGTACTTC CASGLGPGRGPETQYF